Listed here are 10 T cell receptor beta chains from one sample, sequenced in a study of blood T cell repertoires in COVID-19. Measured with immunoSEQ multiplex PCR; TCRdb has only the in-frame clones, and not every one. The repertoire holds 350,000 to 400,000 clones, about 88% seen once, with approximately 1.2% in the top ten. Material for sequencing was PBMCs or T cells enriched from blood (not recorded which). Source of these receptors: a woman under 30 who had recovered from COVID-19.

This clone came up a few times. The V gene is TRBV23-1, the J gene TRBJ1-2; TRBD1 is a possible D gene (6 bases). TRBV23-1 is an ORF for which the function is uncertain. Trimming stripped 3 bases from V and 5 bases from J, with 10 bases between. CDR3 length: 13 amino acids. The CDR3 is CASSQTRGYGYTF. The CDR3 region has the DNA TGCGCCAGCAGTCAGACCAGGGGATATGGCTACACCTTC.

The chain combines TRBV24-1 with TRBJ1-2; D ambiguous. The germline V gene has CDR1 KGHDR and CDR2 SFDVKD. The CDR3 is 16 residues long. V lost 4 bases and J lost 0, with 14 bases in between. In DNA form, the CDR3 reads TGTGCCACCAGTGAACCCGGGTCTGATACTAACTATGGCTACACCTTC. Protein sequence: CATSEPGSDTNYGYTF.

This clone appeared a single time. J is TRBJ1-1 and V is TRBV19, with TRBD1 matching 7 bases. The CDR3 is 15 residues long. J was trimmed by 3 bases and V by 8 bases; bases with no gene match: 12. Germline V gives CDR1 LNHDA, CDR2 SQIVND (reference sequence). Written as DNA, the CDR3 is TGTGCCAGTGGTCCGACAGGGAGTTGGGACACTGAAGCTTTCTTT. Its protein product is CASGPTGSWDTEAFF.

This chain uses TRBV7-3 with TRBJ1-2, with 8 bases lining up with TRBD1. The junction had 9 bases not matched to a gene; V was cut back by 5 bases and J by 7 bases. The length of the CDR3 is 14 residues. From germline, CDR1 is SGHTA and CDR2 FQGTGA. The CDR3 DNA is TGTGCCAGCAGCCTTGAACAGGGGGGAGGTGGCTACACCTTC. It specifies CASSLEQGGGGYTF.

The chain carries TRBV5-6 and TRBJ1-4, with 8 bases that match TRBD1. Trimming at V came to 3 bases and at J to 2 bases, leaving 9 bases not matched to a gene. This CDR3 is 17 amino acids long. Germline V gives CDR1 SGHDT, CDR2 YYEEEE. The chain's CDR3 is CASSSGTGLFTNEKLFF. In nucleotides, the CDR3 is TGTGCCAGCAGCTCCGGGACAGGCCTTTTCACTAATGAAAAACTGTTTTTT.

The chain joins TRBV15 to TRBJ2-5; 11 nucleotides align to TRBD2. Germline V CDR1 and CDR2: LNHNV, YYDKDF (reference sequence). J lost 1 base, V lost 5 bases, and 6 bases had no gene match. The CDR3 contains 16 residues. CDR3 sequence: CATSVASGGIQETQYF. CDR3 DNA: TGTGCCACCAGCGTTGCTAGCGGGGGGATCCAAGAGACCCAGTACTTC. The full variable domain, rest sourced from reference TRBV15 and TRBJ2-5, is DAMVIQNPRYQVTQFGKPVTLSCSQTLNHNVMYWYQQKSSQAPKLLFHYYDKDFNNEADTPDNFQSRRPNTSFCFLDIRSPGLGDTAMYLCATSVASGGIQETQYFGPGTRLLVL.

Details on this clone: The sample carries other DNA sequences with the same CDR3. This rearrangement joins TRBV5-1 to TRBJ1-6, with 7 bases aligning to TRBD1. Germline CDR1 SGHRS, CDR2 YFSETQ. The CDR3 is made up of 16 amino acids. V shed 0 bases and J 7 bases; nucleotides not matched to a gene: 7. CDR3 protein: CASSLGAGGENSPLHF. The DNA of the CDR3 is TGCGCCAGCAGCTTGGGGGCAGGGGGAGAAAATTCACCCCTCCACTTT.

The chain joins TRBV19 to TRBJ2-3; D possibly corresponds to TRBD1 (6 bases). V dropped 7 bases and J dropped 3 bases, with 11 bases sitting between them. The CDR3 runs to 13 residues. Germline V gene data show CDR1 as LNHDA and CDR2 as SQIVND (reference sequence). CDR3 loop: CASKVRGTDTQYF. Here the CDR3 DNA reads TGTGCCAGTAAGGTTAGGGGGACAGATACGCAGTATTTT.

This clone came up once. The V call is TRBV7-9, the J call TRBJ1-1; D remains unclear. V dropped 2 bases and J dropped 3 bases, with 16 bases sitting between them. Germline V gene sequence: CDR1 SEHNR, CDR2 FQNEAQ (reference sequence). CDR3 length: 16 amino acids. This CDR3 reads CASSLRSNQEDTEAFF. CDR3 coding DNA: TGTGCCAGCAGCTTACGAAGCAATCAGGAGGACACTGAAGCTTTCTTT.

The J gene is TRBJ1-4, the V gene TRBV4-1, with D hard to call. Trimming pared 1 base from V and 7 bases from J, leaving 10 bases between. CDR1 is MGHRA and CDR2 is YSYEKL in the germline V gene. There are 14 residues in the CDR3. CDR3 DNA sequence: TGCGCCAGCAGCCAAGTCGGGTCCCTTGAAAAACTGTTTTTT. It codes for CASSQVGSLEKLFF.